This T cell receptor beta chain was recorded in a study of T cell responses to AZD1222 COVID-19 vaccine. General study results and limits: At 160-218 and 743-854, vaccine-associated CD4 TCRs were dominant, and they spanned spike. Increases in Spike-specific TCR breadth and depth were seen after two AZD1222 doses.

Profiled with immunoSEQ multiplex PCR; TCRdb holds only in-frame clones, not every one. Of approximately 160,000 clones in the sample, approximately 94% were seen once. In the case of this clone: What it recognizes is unknown.

This CDR3 comprises 14 residues. V was trimmed by 5 bases and J by 7 bases, leaving 15 bases between them. CDR1 and CDR2 (germline): MNHEY, SVGAGI. Pooled samples include second doses given at about 4 or 12 weeks. This TCR was recovered from an adult who received the AZD1222 COVID-19 vaccine. The V gene is TRBV6-5, the J gene TRBJ1-5; no firm D call. The sequencing used peripheral blood, collected 28 days after the second AZD1222 dose. The CDR3 DNA follows: TGTGCCAGCAGTCCGGCGGAGGGTGTACAGCCCCAGCATTTT. It is translated as CASSPAEGVQPQHF.